Below, one TCR beta chain is given with its context. Its matching antigen is unknown. The data were taken from a study of T-cell memory formation after mild COVID-19. Study findings and constraints: Clones contracting over day 15 to 85 were CD4/CD8 balanced, with later expanders leaning CD4+. Researchers found some responding clones in pre-infection memory, a sign that cross-reactive memory joined.

5'RACE, which relied on constant-segment primers, yielded TCR alpha and TCR beta cDNA libraries carrying sample barcodes and UMIs. From the 5' RACE reads, TCRdb called clonotypes with MiXCR, one entry per CDR3 protein. The top ten clones hold under 25% of a sample with around 390,000 distinct CDR3 sequences, 16% of them seen once. Sequences were obtained from PBMCs or a T cell subset sorted from them (not recorded which). The TCR sequence derives from a young man who had mild COVID-19 (a few samples of this study predate the infection). Cell type and time point are not known.

The CDR3 loop is CASSDTSGSSYNEQFF. In DNA form, the CDR3 reads TGCGCCAGCAGCGACACTAGCGGGAGCTCCTACAATGAGCAGTTCTTC. This chain uses TRBV5-1 with TRBJ2-1; 11 bases fit TRBD2. Germline CDR1 reads SGHRS; CDR2 reads YFSETQ. Trimming removed 4 bases from V and 0 bases from J; junction bases left unmatched: 3. CDR3 length equals 16 residues. The entire variable domain, with the rest obtained from reference TRBV5-1 and TRBJ2-1, is as follows: KAGVTQTPRYLIKTRGQQVTLSCSPISGHRSVSWYQQTPGQGLQFLFEYFSETQRNKGNFPGRFSGRQFSNSRSEMNVSTLELGDSALYLCASSDTSGSSYNEQFFGPGTRLTVL.